These 21 T cell receptor beta chains originate from one sample sequenced in a study of blood T cell repertoires in COVID-19. Clones were read by immunoSEQ multiplex PCR, and TCRdb kept only the in-frame ones, dropping some. The table has roughly 160,000 clones, less than 85% seen once. Material for sequencing was PBMCs or T cells enriched from blood (not recorded which). These receptors all come from a man aged 45-65 years who had recovered from COVID-19.

The chain employs TRBV19 and TRBJ1-6, with 8 bases matching TRBD1. V gave up 0 bases and J gave up 7 bases; unmatched junction bases: 5. CDR3 size: 16 residues. In germline, CDR1 is LNHDA, CDR2 SQIVND (reference sequence). DNA for the CDR3: TGTGCCAGTAGTATAGATGGTTGGACAGGGAATTCACCCCTCCACTTT. The encoded protein is CASSIDGWTGNSPLHF.

This clone was detected once. The genes are TRBV3-1 (or the pseudogene TRBV3-2) and TRBJ1-2; possible D gene TRBD1, 6 bases. The CDR3 is 13 amino acids. V lost 9 bases, J lost 4 bases, and 15 bases lay in between. The germline CDR1 and CDR2 sequences are LGHDT and YNNKEL (reference sequence). The CDR3 DNA sequence: TGTGCCAGTGGCACAGGGAAGAGCTATGGCTACACCTTC. This gives the protein CASGTGKSYGYTF.

A few counts support this clone. The rearrangement joins TRBV5-6 to TRBJ1-4; 7 positions agree with TRBD1. The J segment lost 4 bases and the V segment lost 4 bases, leaving 4 bases of the junction unmatched. CDR1 is SGHDT, CDR2 YYEEEE, per germline. The CDR3 runs to 14 residues. The CDR3 coding sequence is TGTGCCAGCAGCCCGGACAGGAATAATGAAAAACTGTTTTTT. Translated: CASSPDRNNEKLFF.

The genes are TRBV7-3 and TRBJ2-2; tentative D call: TRBD2 (6 bases). V dropped 5 bases and J dropped 0 bases, with 10 bases sitting between them. The CDR3 loop spans 15 amino acids. Looked up from germline, CDR1 is SGHTA and CDR2 is FQGTGA. CDR3 sequence (DNA): TGTGCCAGCAGCACGGGACTTCCGAACACCGGGGAGCTGTTTTTT. The encoded protein is CASSTGLPNTGELFF.

The CDR3 bases are TGTGCCAGCAGCTTAGACAGGGTTACTCAGCCCCAGCATTTT. This codes for CASSLDRVTQPQHF. V usage is TRBV7-9 and J usage is TRBJ1-5, with D possibly matching TRBD1 (6 bases). Germline CDR1 and CDR2: SEHNR and FQNEAQ (reference sequence). This CDR3 is 14 amino acids long. Deletions cut 1 base from V and 6 bases from J, with 10 bases between.

The CDR3 region is CASSTGQGPNQETQYF. In nucleotides, the CDR3 is TGCGCCAGCAGCACCGGACAGGGCCCTAATCAAGAGACCCAGTACTTC. J is TRBJ2-5 and V is TRBV5-1; 8 bases are a match to TRBD1. CDR3 length equals 16 residues. The ends lost 4 bases at V and 2 bases at J; junction bases unmatched: 10. Germline V gives CDR1 SGHRS, CDR2 YFSETQ.

This clone was seen repeatedly, ten times or more. This same CDR3 is encoded by further DNA sequences in the sample. The rearrangement links TRBV4-1 to TRBJ1-2, with D maybe TRBD1 (6 bases). The CDR3 length is 15 residues. The V and J ends lost 0 bases and 4 bases respectively, with 12 bases between them. Germline CDR1 MGHRA, CDR2 YSYEKL. The CDR3 loop reads CASSQDGRGSYGYTF. CDR3 bases: TGCGCCAGCAGCCAAGACGGCAGGGGCAGCTATGGCTACACCTTC.

V gene TRBV5-1 combines with J gene TRBJ1-1; D is perhaps TRBD1 (5 bases). The CDR3 length is 14 residues. CDR1 is SGHRS and CDR2 is YFSETQ in the germline V gene. V was pared by 1 base and J by 5 bases, with 12 bases between. The CDR3 region has the DNA TGCGCCAGCAGCTTGCCCGGGGAGGGGACTGAAGCTTTCTTT. Translated, it gives CASSLPGEGTEAFF.

The V call is TRBV2, the J call TRBJ2-2, with 8 nucleotides matching TRBD1. The CDR3 has 14 amino acids. CDR1 is SNHLY, CDR2 FYNNEI, per germline. The trim removed 6 bases at V and 6 bases at J, leaving 6 bases unmatched. The CDR3 loop is CASSGQGGAGELFF. CDR3 DNA sequence: TGTGCCAGCAGCGGACAGGGAGGTGCCGGGGAGCTGTTTTTT.

V and J are TRBV7-2 and TRBJ2-7; 14 bases are shared with TRBD2. V was clipped by 3 bases and J by 6 bases; unmatched bases: 4. CDR3 size: 15 residues. Germline V lookup: CDR1 SGHTA, CDR2 FQGNSA. The CDR3 nucleotides read TGTGCCAGCAGCTTGACTAGCGGGGGGGCCGGCGAGCAGTACTTC. Residues: CASSLTSGGAGEQYF.

The rearrangement uses TRBV20-1 and TRBJ2-5; 10 bases are shared with TRBD2. In germline, CDR1 is DFQATT, CDR2 SNEGSKA (reference sequence). The trim removed 3 bases at V and 1 base at J, leaving 2 bases unmatched. The CDR3 runs 14 residues. This CDR3 is CSASLAGGQETQYF. In DNA form, the CDR3 reads TGCAGTGCTAGTTTAGCGGGGGGCCAAGAGACCCAGTACTTC.

J is TRBJ1-1 and V is TRBV4-1; possibly TRBD1 for D (6 bases). CDR3 length equals 14 residues. With 1 base removed from V and 1 base from J, the gap between germline ends came to 7 bases. Germline V gene lookup returns CDR1 MGHRA and CDR2 YSYEKL. The CDR3 loop reads CASSQVDRNTEAFF. CDR3 DNA sequence: TGCGCCAGCAGCCAAGTGGACAGGAACACTGAAGCTTTCTTT.

This clone came up a few times. The V call is TRBV2, the J call TRBJ1-6, with 7 bases fitting TRBD1. Germline CDR1 is SNHLY and CDR2 is FYNNEI. The trim removed 6 bases at V and 10 bases at J, leaving 12 bases unmatched. The CDR3 sequence is 15 residues long. The CDR3 protein is CASRFGTVEYSPLHF. CDR3 DNA sequence: TGTGCCAGCAGATTTGGGACAGTCGAGTACTCACCCCTCCACTTT. The full variable domain, completed using reference TRBV2 and TRBJ1-6, is EPEVTQTPSHQVTQMGQEVILRCVPISNHLYFYWYRQILGQKVEFLVSFYNNEISEKSEIFDDQFSVERPDGSNFTLKIRSTKLEDSAMYFCASRFGTVEYSPLHFGNGTRLTVT.

This clone has only a few counts. The V and J genes are TRBV7-2 and TRBJ2-3; 9 nucleotides align to TRBD2. Germline-derived CDR1 and CDR2 are SGHTA and FQGNSA. This CDR3 comprises 18 residues. After removal of 1 base from V and 4 bases from J, the junction contained 12 bases not matched to a gene. The CDR3 reads CASSLGIGTSWVADTQYF. The CDR3 DNA reads as TGTGCCAGCAGCTTAGGGATAGGGACTAGCTGGGTAGCAGATACGCAGTATTTT.

This chain links TRBV6-1 with TRBJ2-2, with TRBD1 matching 7 bases. In germline, CDR1 is MNHNS, CDR2 SASEGT. The CDR3 is 15 amino acids. V was clipped by 2 bases and J by 2 bases; unmatched bases: 2. CDR3 residues: CASSEIGGNTGELFF. The CDR3 coding sequence is TGTGCCAGCAGTGAAATAGGGGGCAACACCGGGGAGCTGTTTTTT.

The chain carries TRBV19 and TRBJ1-5; D possibly corresponds to TRBD1 (5 bases). Germline values: CDR1 LNHDA, CDR2 SQIVND (reference sequence). V was clipped by 7 bases and J by 6 bases, with 13 bases between them. The CDR3 loop spans 13 amino acids. CDR3 nucleotides: TGTGCCAGTACGGGGGTGCCGGGTCAGCCCCAGCATTTT. It encodes CASTGVPGQPQHF.

The genes are TRBV6-1 and TRBJ1-2; D gene unclear. V lost 2 bases and J lost 8, with 15 bases in between. Germline assignment: CDR1 MNHNS and CDR2 SASEGT. The CDR3 contains 14 residues. Written as DNA, the CDR3 is TGTGCCAGCAGTGAACGGCAGGATAGTGCCGGCTACACCTTC. This translates into CASSERQDSAGYTF.

This clone has only one observation. The chain joins TRBV24-1 to TRBJ1-2, with 8 bases aligning to TRBD1. Unmatched junction bases numbered 12, after V lost 8 bases and J lost 5 bases. Germline CDR1 is KGHDR and CDR2 is SFDVKD. The CDR3 has 15 residues. The CDR3 here is CATTRPGQDNYGYTF. CDR3 DNA: TGTGCCACCACCCGACCGGGACAGGATAATTATGGCTACACCTTC.

V gene TRBV4-2 combines with J gene TRBJ2-5; maybe TRBD2 (6 bases). The V end was cut by 4 bases, the J end by 1 base, with 16 bases between. Germline V lookup: CDR1 LGHNA, CDR2 YNFKEQ. The CDR3 covers 16 residues. As DNA, the CDR3 is TGTGCCAGCAGCCGAGCACTAGCAAGGGGCCAAGAGACCCAGTACTTC. Translation: CASSRALARGQETQYF.

The chain joins TRBV9 to TRBJ1-5; D gene uncertain. Germline CDR1 is SGDLS and CDR2 is YYNGEE. The V and J ends lost 5 bases and 9 bases respectively, with 15 bases between them. The CDR3 length is 13 residues. The CDR3 DNA is TGTGCCAGCAGGGAGCAATGGAGGTTGCCCCAGCATTTT. Translation gives CASREQWRLPQHF.

The chain links TRBV7-9 to TRBJ1-1; the match to TRBD1 covers 7 bases. This CDR3 is built from 14 residues. Germline CDR1 reads SEHNR; CDR2 reads FQNEAQ (reference sequence). The J segment lost 7 bases and the V segment lost 5 bases, leaving 10 bases of the junction unmatched. The CDR3 DNA sequence: TGTGCCAGCAGCCGGGACAGCCTAAGGGGTGAAGCTTTCTTT. This encodes CASSRDSLRGEAFF.